This T cell receptor beta chain was sequenced during a study of CD8+ T cells in alopecia areata. Study-level background: Tofacitinib exposure lasted 6 to 18 months, followed by 6 months off drug. General study results and limits: Alphabeta T cells residing in normal skin are also sequenced in scalp samples.

Following RNA extraction, reverse transcription yielded cDNA that acted as the sequencing template. Libraries were prepared by immunoSEQ multiplex PCR; TCRdb keeps only in-frame clonotypes and omits some of them. The data contain about 100,000 clones, roughly two fifths of them singletons. Trimming pared 1 base from V and 4 bases from J, leaving 10 bases between. Germline-derived CDR1 and CDR2 are MGHRA and YSYEKL. CDR3 size: 15 residues. Details on this clone: Its antigen is currently unknown.

The treatment here: oral pan-JAK inhibitor, 5-10 mg twice daily. This sample comprised CD8+ T cells sorted from blood, obtained at week 24, from a patient treated with tofacitinib. The V and J genes are TRBV4-1 and TRBJ2-2; D might be TRBD1 (5 bases). The source is a human donor with alopecia areata. DNA for the CDR3: TGCGCCAGCAGCCAAGGGACATCCCTCACCGGGGAGCTGTTTTTT. As protein: CASSQGTSLTGELFF.